The subject of this entry is one TCR beta chain. Antigen specificity is unknown. The V and J ends lost 6 bases and 7 bases respectively, with 10 bases between them. There are 11 residues in the CDR3. CDR1 is DFQATT, CDR2 SNEGSKA, per germline (reference sequence). Construction of the TCRbeta library involved unique molecular identifiers. TCRdb analysed the PCR reads with MiXCR anew, one entry per CDR3 protein. The sample includes about 440,000 distinct CDR3 sequences, roughly 43% of them seen just once. The data are from a study of T-cell reconstitution after alpha-beta-depleted transplantation in children. General observations from the study: Reportedly, only several hundred clones from non-depleted graft cells drove alpha-beta T-cell counts at about two months. Newly made T cells mostly supplied T-cell counts and diversity one year after transplant.

The sequenced sample was PBMCs, obtained before TCRalphabeta/CD19-depleted stem cell transplant. The clonotype was recovered from a girl aged 2 to 9 with aplastic anemia, due to receive a stem cell transplant. The chain joins TRBV20-1 to TRBJ2-1, with D unresolved. This CDR3 reads CSAAALNEQFF. The DNA for the CDR3 is TGCAGTGCGGCCGCCTTGAATGAGCAGTTCTTC.